Listed below are T cell receptor beta chains from one sample, sequenced in a study of beta chain features in type 1 diabetes. Libraries were prepared by immunoSEQ multiplex PCR; TCRdb keeps only in-frame clonotypes and omits some of them. The sample holds roughly 250,000 clones; roughly 21% are singletons and the top ten take 0.025% to 0.035%. The sequenced material came from naive CD4+ T cells from blood. These TCRs come from a woman aged 40 to 50 with type 1 diabetes. CDR3s include the opening cysteine and the closing phenylalanine or tryptophan. The D gene is left open where the match is weak. Rows may omit the clone size; those that give it use once, few, many or a size class.

clone_size d_call j_call v_call cdr3_aa cdr3_nt
NA TRBD1 TRBJ1-6 TRBV5-1 CASSGGTDNSPLHF TGCGCCAGCAGCGGCGGGACAGACAATTCACCCCTCCACTTT
few TRBD1 TRBJ1-2 TRBV28 CASSLQGARDTF TGTGCCAGCAGTTTACAGGGGGCCAGGGACACCTTC
few NA TRBJ2-1 TRBV19 CASSRGAGDPNEQFF TGTGCCAGTAGTCGGGGGGCAGGGGATCCCAATGAGCAGTTCTTC
NA NA TRBJ1-1 TRBV9 CASSPGDGRTEAFF TGTGCCAGCAGCCCGGGGGACGGGAGGACTGAAGCTTTCTTT
NA TRBD1 TRBJ1-4 TRBV11-2 CASSPTGVREKLFF TGTGCCAGCAGCCCGACAGGGGTCCGGGAAAAACTGTTTTTT
NA NA TRBJ1-2 TRBV13 CASSLRGDYGYTF TGTGCCAGCAGCTTAAGGGGCGACTATGGCTACACCTTC
NA NA TRBJ1-1 TRBV6-6 CASRDKTGTPEAFF TGTGCCAGCAGAGATAAGACAGGAACCCCTGAAGCTTTCTTT
few NA TRBJ1-2 TRBV6-6 CASRDGLNYGYTF TGTGCCAGCAGGGACGGACTTAACTATGGCTACACCTTC
NA NA TRBJ1-6 TRBV7-6 CASSLSGSYNSPLHF TGTGCCAGCAGCCTCAGCGGCTCCTATAATTCACCCCTCCACTTT
NA TRBD2 TRBJ2-7 TRBV5-4 CASSLDGGAPYEQYF TGTGCCAGCAGCTTGGACGGGGGGGCGCCCTACGAGCAGTACTTC
few TRBD1 TRBJ2-3 TRBV6-5 CASSDRGPTDTQYF TGTGCCAGCAGCGACAGGGGGCCCACAGATACGCAGTATTTT
NA NA TRBJ2-5 TRBV4-2 CASSQDLRVQETQYF TGTGCCAGCAGCCAAGATTTACGAGTCCAAGAGACCCAGTACTTC
NA NA TRBJ1-2 TRBV15 CATSSDRTIVGGYTF TGTGCCACCAGCAGCGACAGGACCATAGTGGGCGGCTACACCTTC
few NA TRBJ2-1 TRBV30 CAWSGQLSSYNEQFF TGTGCCTGGAGTGGACAGCTTAGCTCCTACAATGAGCAGTTCTTC
few NA TRBJ2-7 TRBV13 CASSLNGGLYEQYF TGTGCCAGCAGCTTAAACGGCGGGTTATACGAGCAGTACTTC
NA TRBD2 TRBJ2-1 TRBV4-3 CASSQVAGGTYNEQFF TGCGCCAGCAGCCAAGTGGCGGGAGGTACCTACAATGAGCAGTTCTTC
NA TRBD1 TRBJ1-2 TRBV2 CASSELQGDYGYTF TGTGCCAGCAGTGAACTACAGGGGGACTATGGCTACACCTTC
NA TRBD1 TRBJ2-7 TRBV7-8 CASSGGTGTKQYF TGTGCCAGCAGCGGGGGGACAGGGACAAAACAGTACTTC
few NA TRBJ1-1 TRBV29-1 CSVAGRLNTEAFF TGCAGCGTTGCAGGGAGGTTGAACACTGAAGCTTTCTTT
few NA TRBJ2-7 TRBV7-9 CASSPQGKHEQYF TGTGCCAGCAGCCCACAGGGAAAGCACGAGCAGTACTTC
few NA TRBJ2-7 TRBV7-6 CASSWTEGPEQYF TGTGCCAGCAGCTGGACGGAGGGTCCCGAGCAGTACTTC
NA TRBD1 TRBJ2-3 TRBV7-9 CASSQGQGVGTDTQYF TGTGCCAGCAGCCAGGGACAGGGCGTCGGTACAGATACGCAGTATTTT
few NA TRBJ2-1 TRBV7-9 CASSQADNEQFF TGTGCCAGCAGTCAAGCCGACAATGAGCAGTTCTTC
NA TRBD1 TRBJ1-2 TRBV27 CASSLSGQGANYGYTF TGTGCCAGCAGTTTATCGGGACAGGGAGCTAACTATGGCTACACCTTC
NA NA TRBJ1-4 TRBV20-1 CSARLNEKLFF TGCAGTGCCAGACTAAATGAAAAACTGTTTTTT
NA NA TRBJ2-1 TRBV2 CASLALPYNEQFF TGTGCCAGCCTAGCCCTCCCCTACAATGAGCAGTTCTTC
few NA TRBJ1-2 TRBV9 CASSPRPGSYGYTF TGTGCCAGCAGCCCCCGGCCAGGGTCCTATGGCTACACCTTC
NA NA TRBJ2-7 TRBV2 CASSSSVSSYEQYF TGTGCCAGCAGTTCTAGCGTCAGCTCCTACGAGCAGTACTTC
few NA TRBJ1-6 TRBV9 CASSVETQGGSPLHF TGTGCCAGCAGCGTAGAAACACAGGGCGGCTCACCCCTCCACTTT
NA TRBD1 TRBJ2-7 TRBV9 CASSAGLGQGYEQYF TGTGCCAGCAGCGCCGGCTTGGGACAGGGCTACGAGCAGTACTTC
NA NA TRBJ1-6 TRBV27 CASSFGEGGSPLHF TGTGCCAGCAGTTTTGGGGAGGGTGGATCACCCCTCCACTTT
few NA TRBJ2-1 TRBV5-4 CASSLGSRGGNEQFF TGTGCCAGCAGCTTGGGGTCAAGGGGTGGCAATGAGCAGTTCTTC
NA NA TRBJ2-5 TRBV5-6 CASSYDRYQETQYF TGTGCCAGCAGTTATGACAGGTACCAAGAGACCCAGTACTTC
NA NA TRBJ1-4 TRBV27 CASSLVPDRRAEKLFF TGTGCCAGCAGTTTAGTTCCGGACCGGAGGGCTGAAAAACTGTTTTTT
NA NA TRBJ1-2 TRBV30 CAWSLTVYGYTF TGTGCCTGGAGCTTGACAGTCTATGGCTACACCTTC
NA TRBD1 TRBJ2-2 TRBV4-3 CASSQGRGTGDTGELFF TGCGCCAGCAGCCAAGGTCGGGGGACAGGGGACACCGGGGAGCTGTTTTTT
few NA TRBJ2-2 TRBV5-6 CASSLQGRPTGELFF TGTGCCAGCAGCTTGCAGGGGCGCCCCACCGGGGAGCTGTTTTTT
NA TRBD2 TRBJ2-3 TRBV9 CASSAGLAGPGGNTDTQYF TGTGCCAGCAGCGCCGGACTAGCGGGACCGGGAGGTAACACAGATACGCAGTATTTT
NA TRBD1 TRBJ2-7 TRBV5-1 CASSIPGQGLYEQYF TGCGCCAGCAGCATCCCGGGACAGGGTCTCTACGAGCAGTACTTC
NA TRBD2 TRBJ2-3 TRBV6-6 CASSTSGDGTDTQYF TGTGCCAGCAGCACCAGCGGGGATGGCACAGATACGCAGTATTTT
few NA TRBJ2-5 TRBV27 CASSFGGGEETQYF TGTGCCAGCAGTTTCGGTGGGGGCGAAGAGACCCAGTACTTC
few TRBD1 TRBJ1-2 TRBV15 CATSRVPGQGEGYTF TGTGCCACCAGCAGGGTCCCGGGACAGGGCGAAGGCTACACCTTC
NA NA TRBJ1-5 TRBV2 CASGDSRGTNQPQHF TGTGCCAGCGGTGACAGCCGGGGGACCAATCAGCCCCAGCATTTT
few NA TRBJ1-5 TRBV7-2 CASSLSNQPQHF TGTGCCAGCAGCCTTAGCAATCAGCCCCAGCATTTT
NA TRBD1 TRBJ2-1 TRBV7-8 CASSLAHRGPAYNEQFF TGTGCCAGCAGCTTAGCCCACAGGGGTCCTGCCTACAATGAGCAGTTCTTC
NA NA TRBJ1-2 TRBV29-1 CSVGGDRDYGYTF TGCAGCGTTGGGGGGGATAGAGACTATGGCTACACCTTC
NA NA TRBJ1-1 TRBV29-1 CSVEGTFLNTEAFF TGCAGCGTTGAGGGCACTTTTTTGAACACTGAAGCTTTCTTT
few TRBD1 TRBJ2-4 TRBV7-2 CASSLTTGGKNIQYF TGTGCCAGCAGCTTAACGACAGGGGGCAAAAACATTCAGTACTTC
NA NA TRBJ1-5 TRBV7-9 CASSTGQTQSQPQHF TGTGCCAGCAGCACAGGGCAGACCCAAAGTCAGCCCCAGCATTTT
NA NA TRBJ2-7 TRBV5-1 CASSLASTSYEQYF TGCGCCAGCAGCTTGGCCTCAACTTCCTACGAGCAGTACTTC
NA NA TRBJ1-5 TRBV19 CASTRQLFSNQPQHF TGTGCCAGTACCAGACAGCTCTTTAGCAATCAGCCCCAGCATTTT
NA TRBD1 TRBJ1-2 TRBV18 CASSPGQGEDYGYTF TGTGCCAGCTCACCAGGACAGGGGGAGGACTATGGCTACACCTTC
NA TRBD1 TRBJ2-7 TRBV29-1 CSVEGQGANEQYF TGCAGCGTTGAGGGACAGGGGGCAAATGAGCAGTACTTC
NA NA TRBJ1-1 TRBV13 CASSSGGADTEAFF TGTGCCAGCAGCTCCGGGGGGGCCGACACTGAAGCTTTCTTT
NA NA TRBJ1-1 TRBV25-1 CASSEGGAEAMAFF TGTGCCAGCAGTGAAGGAGGAGCAGAGGCGATGGCTTTCTTT
NA TRBD1 TRBJ2-1 TRBV5-1 CASSSQGAPNEQFF TGCGCCAGCAGCTCGCAGGGGGCCCCCAATGAGCAGTTCTTC
few NA TRBJ2-1 TRBV7-2 CASTERVGEQFF TGTGCCAGCACCGAGAGGGTAGGTGAGCAGTTCTTC
NA NA TRBJ2-5 TRBV5-1 CASSHPEETQYF TGCGCCAGCAGCCATCCCGAGGAGACCCAGTACTTC
NA NA TRBJ1-5 TRBV7-2 CASSLGHTNQPQHF TGTGCCAGCAGCTTGGGGCACACGAATCAGCCCCAGCATTTT